What follows are 26 T cell receptor beta chains derived from one specimen sequenced in a study of OX40 agonist ivuxolimab in advanced cancers. Here immunoSEQ multiplex PCR was the method, and the copy in TCRdb shows in-frame clones only, minus some. The data contain more than 95,000 clones, 70% to 90% of them singletons. Sequenced here: CD4+ or CD8+ T cells sorted from blood, sampled in a trial of the OX40 agonist ivuxolimab. The receptors come from an adult with an advanced solid tumor such as melanoma, head and neck, liver or kidney cancer.

The V and J genes are TRBV5-4 and TRBJ1-1; unclear D gene. V was pared by 4 bases and J by 1 base, with 20 bases between. CDR1 is SGHNT, CDR2 YYREEE, per germline (reference sequence). The CDR3 has 17 amino acids. CDR3 region: CASSKWDVLGKNTEAFF. The CDR3 DNA is TGTGCCAGCAGCAAGTGGGATGTTCTGGGGAAGAACACTGAAGCTTTCTTT.

V usage is TRBV4-2 and J usage is TRBJ2-5; 10 bases match TRBD2. The CDR3 totals 16 residues. Germline lookup yields CDR1 LGHNA and CDR2 YNFKEQ. V shed 1 base and J 2 bases; nucleotides not matched to a gene: 4. The CDR3 coding sequence is TGTGCCAGCAGCCAAGGCCTAGCGGGGGCTCAAGAGACCCAGTACTTC. Translation gives CASSQGLAGAQETQYF.

This clone was detected once. This chain links TRBV30 with TRBJ1-6, with D unclear. Germline loops: CDR1 GTSNPN, CDR2 SVGIG (reference sequence). The V end was cut by 3 bases, the J end by 4 bases, with 7 bases between. This CDR3 spans 13 amino acids. The CDR3 DNA reads as TGTGCCTGGAGGGACGGATATAATTCACCCCTCCACTTT. This gives the protein CAWRDGYNSPLHF.

CDR3 region: CASSPTQGVVTEAFF. DNA of the CDR3: TGCGCCAGCAGCCCGACTCAGGGGGTGGTCACTGAAGCTTTCTTT. This chain connects TRBV5-1 to TRBJ1-1; TRBD1 aligns across 7 bases. Germline-derived CDR1 and CDR2 are SGHRS and YFSETQ. Trimming took 4 bases from V and 4 from J; bases not matched to a gene: 10. This CDR3 is built from 15 residues.

This chain connects TRBV28 to TRBJ2-1; TRBD1 matches 8 bases. Trimming removed 5 bases from V and 5 bases from J; junction bases left unmatched: 8. Germline V gives CDR1 MDHEN, CDR2 SYDVKM. The CDR3 length is 15 residues. CDR3 in amino acids: CASSDRGVTNNEQFF. The CDR3, as DNA: TGTGCCAGCAGTGACAGGGGTGTGACCAACAATGAGCAGTTCTTC.

The CDR3 spells CASSQLERGGNEQFF. The CDR3 region has the DNA TGTGCCAGCAGCCAACTCGAAAGGGGGGGCAATGAGCAGTTCTTC. The V and J genes are TRBV14 and TRBJ2-1; weak D call: TRBD2 (7 bases). CDR1 is SGHDN, CDR2 FVKESK, per germline. Trimming pared 2 bases from V and 6 bases from J, leaving 14 bases between. This CDR3 is built from 15 residues.

The chain has TRBV28 and TRBJ1-1; D is unclear. The CDR3 is 12 residues long. V lost 2 bases and J 3 bases, leaving 4 bases between the germline ends. The germline gives CDR1 MDHEN, CDR2 SYDVKM. The CDR3 protein is CASSLPYTEAFF. The CDR3 DNA reads TGTGCCAGCAGTTTACCGTACACTGAAGCTTTCTTT.

The V and J genes are TRBV28 and TRBJ2-5, with TRBD1 matching over 8 bases. CDR1 and CDR2 from the germline V gene are MDHEN and SYDVKM. This CDR3 comprises 16 residues. After removal of 5 bases from V and 5 bases from J, the junction contained 13 bases not matched to a gene. CDR3 sequence reads: CASSPSGQGGRETQYF. The CDR3 coding sequence is TGTGCCAGCAGTCCCTCCGGACAGGGTGGACGGGAGACCCAGTACTTC.

This chain connects TRBV7-3 to TRBJ2-3, with a tentative D call TRBD2 (5 bases). Per the germline V gene, CDR1 is SGHTA and CDR2 is FQGTGA. V was cut by 2 bases and J by 1 base, with 10 bases left in between. The CDR3 consists of 15 residues. The CDR3 is CASSLRGPGTDTQYF. The CDR3 bases are TGTGCCAGCAGCTTACGAGGGCCAGGCACAGATACGCAGTATTTT.

The rearrangement links TRBV7-9 to TRBJ2-1, with 7 bases that match TRBD1. The J segment lost 7 bases and the V segment lost 3 bases, leaving 12 bases of the junction unmatched. The CDR3 runs 16 residues. In germline, CDR1 is SEHNR, CDR2 FQNEAQ (reference sequence). The CDR3 is CASSFGTRDSRNEQFF. The CDR3 nucleotides are TGTGCCAGCAGCTTTGGGACCCGGGACAGTCGGAATGAGCAGTTCTTC. The whole variable domain, remainder taken from reference TRBV7-9 and TRBJ2-1, is DTGVSQNPRHKITKRGQNVTFRCDPISEHNRLYWYRQTLGQGPEFLTYFQNEAQLEKSRLLSDRFSAERPKGSFSTLEIQRTEQGDSAMYLCASSFGTRDSRNEQFFGPGTRLTVL.

This sequence joins TRBV7-8 and TRBJ2-7; a weak D match, TRBD1 (6 bases). This CDR3 is built from 15 residues. Germline-derived CDR1 and CDR2 are SGHVS and FQNEAQ. Trimming took off 3 bases at V and 3 bases at J, with 15 bases between the two ends. The CDR3 reads CASSFPGTRVYEQYF. Written as DNA, the CDR3 is TGTGCCAGCAGCTTTCCGGGGACAAGGGTCTACGAGCAGTACTTC. The full variable domain, completed using reference TRBV7-8 and TRBJ2-7, is GAGVSQSPRYKVAKRGQDVALRCDPISGHVSLFWYQQALGQGPEFLTYFQNEAQLDKSGLPSDRFFAERPEGSVSTLKIQRTQQEDSAVYLCASSFPGTRVYEQYFGPGTRLTVT.

The gene calls are TRBV5-8 and TRBJ1-1, with unresolved D. V lost 2 bases and J 5 bases, leaving 13 bases between the germline ends. This CDR3 has 14 residues. CDR1 SGHTS and CDR2 YDEGEE come from the germline V gene. CDR3 nucleotides: TGTGCCAGCAGCTTTCAGTCCGGGCGGACTGAAGCTTTCTTT. Amino acids: CASSFQSGRTEAFF.

The rearrangement links TRBV7-8 to TRBJ1-4; 8 bases match TRBD1. The length of the CDR3 is 14 residues. The V segment lost 5 bases and the J segment 8 bases; nucleotides outside the gene matches: 7. Germline CDR1 and CDR2: SGHVS and FQNEAQ. CDR3 coding DNA: TGTGCCAGCAGCCCGGGACAGGCTAGGGAAAAACTGTTTTTT. Its translation: CASSPGQAREKLFF. The complete variable domain, with remaining parts taken from reference TRBV7-8 and TRBJ1-4, reads GAGVSQSPRYKVAKRGQDVALRCDPISGHVSLFWYQQALGQGPEFLTYFQNEAQLDKSGLPSDRFFAERPEGSVSTLKIQRTQQEDSAVYLCASSPGQAREKLFFGSGTQLSVL.

The V and J genes are TRBV6-5 and TRBJ1-1; D might be TRBD1 (6 bases). Trimming removed 4 bases at V and 0 bases at J, with 15 bases between. Germline V gene data show CDR1 as MNHEY and CDR2 as SVGAGI. The CDR3 totals 16 residues. The CDR3 sequence is CASSWRRTDLNTEAFF. Written as DNA, the CDR3 is TGTGCCAGCAGTTGGAGGAGGACAGACTTGAACACTGAAGCTTTCTTT.

The J gene is TRBJ1-5, the V gene TRBV4-3; D is unclear. V lost 5 bases, J lost 6 bases, and 14 bases lay in between. This CDR3 has 14 amino acids. The germline CDR1 and CDR2 sequences are LGHNA and YSLEER. The CDR3 sequence is CASSKEVGGQPQHF. In DNA, the CDR3 is TGCGCCAGCAGCAAGGAGGTTGGCGGTCAGCCCCAGCATTTT.

The chain is built from TRBV5-1 and TRBJ2-5, with D possibly called TRBD1 or TRBD2 (5 bases each). The assigned J gene may be wrong: the sequence end matches TRBJ2-7 better. Germline CDR1 and CDR2: SGHRS and YFSETQ. The CDR3 has 14 residues. The CDR3 protein is CASSLRDGAYEQYF. The CDR3, as DNA: TGCGCCAGCAGCTTAAGGGACGGCGCCTACGAGCAGTACTTC.

The rearrangement uses TRBV28 and TRBJ1-5, with no clear D. The CDR3 length is 13 residues. Trimming cost V 3 bases and J 6 bases, with 9 bases left between them. Germline V CDR1 and CDR2: MDHEN, SYDVKM. The chain's CDR3 is CASSFRSGQPQHF. The CDR3 DNA reads as TGTGCCAGCAGTTTCCGGTCCGGTCAGCCCCAGCATTTT.

Only one count was recorded for this clone. The chain joins TRBV6-6 to TRBJ1-2, with D perhaps TRBD1 (5 bases). The CDR3 spans 13 residues. Germline CDR1 MNHNY, CDR2 SVGAGI (reference sequence). With 2 bases removed from V and 2 bases from J, the gap between germline ends came to 6 bases. The CDR3 DNA follows: TGTGCCAGCAGTTACGGGGGGAACTATGGCTACACCTTC. Amino acid sequence: CASSYGGNYGYTF.

V gene TRBV6-1 combines with J gene TRBJ1-1, with D uncertain. The CDR3 sequence is 14 residues long. Germline V gene lookup returns CDR1 MNHNS and CDR2 SASEGT. V lost 1 base and J lost 5, with 11 bases in between. DNA for the CDR3: TGTGCCAGCAGTGAAGTAGACGGCAGGACTGAAGCTTTCTTT. As protein: CASSEVDGRTEAFF.

The V gene is TRBV5-6, the J gene TRBJ1-1; D is ambiguous. Trimming left V 2 bases short and J 8 bases short, with 7 bases between. There are 11 residues in the CDR3. Germline CDR1 and CDR2: SGHDT and YYEEEE. The CDR3 is CASSFVSEAFF. CDR3 bases: TGTGCCAGCAGCTTCGTATCAGAAGCTTTCTTT.

The V call is TRBV28, the J call TRBJ2-7, with D possibly called TRBD1 or TRBD2 (5 bases each). This CDR3 has 11 residues. The V end lost 7 bases, the J end lost 3 bases, and 7 bases lay between the germline ends. CDR1 and CDR2 (germline): MDHEN, SYDVKM. CDR3 sequence: CASKGSYEQYF. CDR3 in DNA: TGTGCCAGCAAGGGGAGCTACGAGCAGTACTTC.

The chain is built from TRBV7-2 and TRBJ1-4; 9 nucleotides line up with TRBD1. Germline V gives CDR1 SGHTA, CDR2 FQGNSA. The V gene end was trimmed by 1 base and the J gene end by 8 bases; junction bases not matched to a gene: 5. The CDR3 extends over 15 amino acids. DNA for the CDR3: TGTGCCAGCAGCTTAGGAACAGGGGGCTTCGAAAAACTGTTTTTT. Translated, it gives CASSLGTGGFEKLFF.

The CDR3 region is CASSFARDSYEQYF. In nucleotides, the CDR3 is TGTGCCAGCAGCTTCGCACGGGACTCATACGAGCAGTACTTC. This chain connects TRBV7-2 to TRBJ2-7; perhaps TRBD2 as D (6 bases). The CDR3 loop spans 14 amino acids. Looked up from germline, CDR1 is SGHTA and CDR2 is FQGNSA. With 3 bases removed from V and 4 bases from J, the gap between germline ends came to 13 bases.

The V gene is TRBV2, the J gene TRBJ2-3, with 9 bases that match TRBD1. J was trimmed by 5 bases and V by 3 bases; bases with no gene match: 9. Germline lookup yields CDR1 SNHLY and CDR2 FYNNEI. The CDR3 extends over 16 amino acids. The chain's CDR3 is CASSEVWRDREDTQYF. As DNA, the CDR3 is TGTGCCAGCAGTGAGGTGTGGCGGGACAGGGAAGATACGCAGTATTTT.

The chain employs TRBV28 and TRBJ1-5; 9 bases line up with TRBD1. Germline CDR1 reads MDHEN; CDR2 reads SYDVKM. The CDR3 totals 18 residues. J lost 0 bases, V lost 2 bases, and 8 bases had no gene match. The CDR3 nucleotides read TGTGCCAGCAGTTTACGGGACAGGGCATTTCGTAGCAATCAGCCCCAGCATTTT. It yields the protein CASSLRDRAFRSNQPQHF.

The chain uses TRBV11-3 and TRBJ2-2; D is possibly TRBD1 or TRBD2 (5 bases each). CDR1 and CDR2 from the germline V gene are SGHNT and YENEEA. V lost 2 bases and J 5 bases, leaving 12 bases between the germline ends. The CDR3 loop spans 15 amino acids. This chain's CDR3 is CASSLRGAETGELFF. The CDR3, as DNA: TGTGCCAGCAGCTTACGAGGGGCTGAGACCGGGGAGCTGTTTTTT. The full variable domain, in which reference TRBV11-3 and TRBJ2-2 provide the parts outside the CDR3, is EAGVVQSPRYKIIEKKQPVAFWCNPISGHNTLYWYLQNLGQGPELLIRYENEEAVDDSQLPKDRFSAERLKGVDSTLKIQPAELGDSAVYLCASSLRGAETGELFFGEGSRLTVL.